This T cell receptor (delta chain) is drawn from a study of delta chains in infants with herpesvirus infections. Study at large: The search targeted a public fetal Vdelta1/Vgamma8 clonotype after postnatal CMV infection. Findings of the study overall: Public-clonotype frequency seemingly fell with older age at infection. A few infants infected before 120 days plus one congenital case had the public Vdelta1 clonotype. The public clonotype appeared only at the first post-infection time point.

Germline assignment: CDR1 VTNFRS and CDR2 LTSSGIE (reference sequence). CDR3 length equals 27 residues. The V segment lost 5 bases and the J segment 8 bases; nucleotides outside the gene matches: 52. PBMC RNA was reverse transcribed using gamma-chain- and delta-chain-specific primers. TCRdb reanalysed the RT-PCR reads via CATT. This sample carries approximately 630 delta-chain clones, 2.7% of them seen once, and the ten largest clones take approximately 31%. This clone was detected once. The antigen remains unidentified. This probably arose from a read error, given a far larger clone one base away. The sample was peripheral blood, taken at time point 3 of longitudinal follow-up. The clonotype comes from a human donor who was a Ugandan infant, either HIV-exposed or HIV-unexposed (not recorded which). The J gene is TRDJ1, the V gene TRAV36/DV7; 9 bases match TRDD3. No J gene was available from TCRdb, and it was assigned here by a germline match of the DNA. In DNA form, the CDR3 reads TGTGCTGTTTCCCTGGAACCCCCACAACGTTTGTCCTTCAGCCCTAACTGGGGGAGAGGCTTAGGAGGAAAACTCATCTTT. Protein product: CAVSLEPPQRLSFSPNWGRGLGGKLIF.